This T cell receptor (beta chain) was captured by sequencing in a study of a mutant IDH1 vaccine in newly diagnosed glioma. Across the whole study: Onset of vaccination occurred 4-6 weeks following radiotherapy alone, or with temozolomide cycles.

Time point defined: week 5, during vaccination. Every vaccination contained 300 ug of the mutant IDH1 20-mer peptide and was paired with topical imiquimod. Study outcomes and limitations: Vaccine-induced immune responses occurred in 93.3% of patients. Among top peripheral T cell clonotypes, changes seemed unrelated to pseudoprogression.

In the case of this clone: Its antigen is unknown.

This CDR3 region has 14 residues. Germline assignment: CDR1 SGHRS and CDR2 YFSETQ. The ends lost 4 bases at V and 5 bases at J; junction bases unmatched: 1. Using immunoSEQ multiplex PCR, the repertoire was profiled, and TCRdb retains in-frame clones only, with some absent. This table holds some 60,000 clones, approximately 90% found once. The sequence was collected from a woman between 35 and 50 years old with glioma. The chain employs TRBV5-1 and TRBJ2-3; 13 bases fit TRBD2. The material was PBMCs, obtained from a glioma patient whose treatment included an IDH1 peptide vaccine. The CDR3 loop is CASSRTSGGDTQYF. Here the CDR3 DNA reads TGCGCCAGCAGCCGGACTAGCGGGGGAGATACGCAGTATTTT.